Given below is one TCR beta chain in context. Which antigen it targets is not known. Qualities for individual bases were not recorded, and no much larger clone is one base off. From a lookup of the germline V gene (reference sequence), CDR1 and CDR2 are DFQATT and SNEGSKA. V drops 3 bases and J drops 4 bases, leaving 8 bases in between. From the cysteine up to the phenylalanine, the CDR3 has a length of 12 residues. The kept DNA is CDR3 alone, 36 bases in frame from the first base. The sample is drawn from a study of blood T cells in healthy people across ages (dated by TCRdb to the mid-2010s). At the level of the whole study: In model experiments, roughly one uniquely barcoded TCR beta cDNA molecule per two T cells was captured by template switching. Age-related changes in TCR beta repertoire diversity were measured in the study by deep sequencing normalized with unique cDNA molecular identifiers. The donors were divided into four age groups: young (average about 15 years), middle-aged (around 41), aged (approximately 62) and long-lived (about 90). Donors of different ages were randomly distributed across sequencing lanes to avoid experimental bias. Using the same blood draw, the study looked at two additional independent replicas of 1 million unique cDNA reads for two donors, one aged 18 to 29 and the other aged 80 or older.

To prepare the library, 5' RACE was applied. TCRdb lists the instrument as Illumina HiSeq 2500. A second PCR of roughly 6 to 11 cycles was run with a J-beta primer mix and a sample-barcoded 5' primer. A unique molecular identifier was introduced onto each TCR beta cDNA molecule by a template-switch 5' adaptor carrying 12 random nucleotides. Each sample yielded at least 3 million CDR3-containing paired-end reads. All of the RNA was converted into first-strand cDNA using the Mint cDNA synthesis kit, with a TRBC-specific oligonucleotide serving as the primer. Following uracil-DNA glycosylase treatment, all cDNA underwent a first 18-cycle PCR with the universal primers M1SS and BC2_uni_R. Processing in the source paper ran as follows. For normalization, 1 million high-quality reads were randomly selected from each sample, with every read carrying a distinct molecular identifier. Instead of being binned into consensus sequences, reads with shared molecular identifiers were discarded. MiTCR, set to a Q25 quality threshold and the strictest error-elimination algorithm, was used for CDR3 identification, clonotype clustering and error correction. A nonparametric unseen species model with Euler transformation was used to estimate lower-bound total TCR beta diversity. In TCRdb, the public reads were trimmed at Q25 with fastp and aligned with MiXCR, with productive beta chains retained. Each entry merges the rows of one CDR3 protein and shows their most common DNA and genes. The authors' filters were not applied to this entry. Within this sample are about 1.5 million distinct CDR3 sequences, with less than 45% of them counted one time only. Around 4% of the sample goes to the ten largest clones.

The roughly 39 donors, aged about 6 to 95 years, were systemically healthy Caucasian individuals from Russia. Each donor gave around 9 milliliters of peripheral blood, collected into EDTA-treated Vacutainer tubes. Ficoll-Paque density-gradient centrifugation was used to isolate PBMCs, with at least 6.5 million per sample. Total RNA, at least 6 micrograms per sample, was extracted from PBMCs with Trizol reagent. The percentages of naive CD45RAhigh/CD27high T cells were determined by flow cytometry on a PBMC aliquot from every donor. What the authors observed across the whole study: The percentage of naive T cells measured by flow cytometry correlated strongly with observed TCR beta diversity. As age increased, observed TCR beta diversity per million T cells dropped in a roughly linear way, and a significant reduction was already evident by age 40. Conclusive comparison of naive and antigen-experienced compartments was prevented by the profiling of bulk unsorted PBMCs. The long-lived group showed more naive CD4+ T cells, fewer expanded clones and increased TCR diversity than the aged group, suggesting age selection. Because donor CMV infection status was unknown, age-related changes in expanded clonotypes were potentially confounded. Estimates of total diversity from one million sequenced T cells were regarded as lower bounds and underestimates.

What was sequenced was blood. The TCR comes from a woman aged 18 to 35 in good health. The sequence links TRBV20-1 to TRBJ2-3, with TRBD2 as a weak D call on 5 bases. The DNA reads TGCAGTGCTAGCAGGCGGGCAGATACGCAGTATTTT. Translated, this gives CSASRRADTQYF.